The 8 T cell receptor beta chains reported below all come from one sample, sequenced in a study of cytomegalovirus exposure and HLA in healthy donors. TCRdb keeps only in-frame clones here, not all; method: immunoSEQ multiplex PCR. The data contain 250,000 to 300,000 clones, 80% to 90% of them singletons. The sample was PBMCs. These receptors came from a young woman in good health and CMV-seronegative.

CDR3 amino acids: CASSLTSSYNSPLHF. The DNA for the CDR3 is TGTGCCAGCAGCTTGACAAGCTCCTATAATTCACCCCTCCACTTT. The chain is built from TRBV7-9 and TRBJ1-6; D is ambiguous. Trimming pared 3 bases from V and 0 bases from J, leaving 6 bases between. The CDR3 runs 15 residues. Germline values: CDR1 SEHNR, CDR2 FQNEAQ (reference sequence). Drawing the rest from reference TRBV7-9 and TRBJ1-6, the complete variable domain is DTGVSQNPRHKITKRGQNVTFRCDPISEHNRLYWYRQTLGQGPEFLTYFQNEAQLEKSRLLSDRFSAERPKGSFSTLEIQRTEQGDSAMYLCASSLTSSYNSPLHFGNGTRLTVT.

Here the CDR3 DNA reads TGTGCCAGCAGTTACGTGACAGGATCGGGACAGCCCCAGCATTTT. This codes for CASSYVTGSGQPQHF. The chain recombines TRBV28 with TRBJ1-5; TRBD1 is a possible D gene (6 bases). Trimming took off 4 bases at V and 7 bases at J, with 17 bases between the two ends. This CDR3 has 15 amino acids. The germline V gene has CDR1 MDHEN and CDR2 SYDVKM.

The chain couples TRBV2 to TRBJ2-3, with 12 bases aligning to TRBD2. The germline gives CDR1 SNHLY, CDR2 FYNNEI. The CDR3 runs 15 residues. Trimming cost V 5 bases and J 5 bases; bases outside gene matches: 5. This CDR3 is CASSRTSGTIDTQYF. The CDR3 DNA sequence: TGTGCCAGCAGTCGGACTAGCGGGACAATAGATACGCAGTATTTT.

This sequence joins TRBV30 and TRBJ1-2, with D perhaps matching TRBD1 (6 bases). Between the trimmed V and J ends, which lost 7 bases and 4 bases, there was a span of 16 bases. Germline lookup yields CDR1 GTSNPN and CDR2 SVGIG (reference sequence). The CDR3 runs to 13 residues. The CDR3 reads CAYRDIELYGYTF. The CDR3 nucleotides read TGTGCCTATCGGGACATCGAACTCTATGGCTACACCTTC.

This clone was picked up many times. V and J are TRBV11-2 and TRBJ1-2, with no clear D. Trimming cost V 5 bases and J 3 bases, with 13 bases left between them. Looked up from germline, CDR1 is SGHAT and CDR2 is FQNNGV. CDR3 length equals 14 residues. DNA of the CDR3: TGTGCCAGCAGCATCCTACAGTCGCACTATGGCTACACCTTC. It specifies CASSILQSHYGYTF.

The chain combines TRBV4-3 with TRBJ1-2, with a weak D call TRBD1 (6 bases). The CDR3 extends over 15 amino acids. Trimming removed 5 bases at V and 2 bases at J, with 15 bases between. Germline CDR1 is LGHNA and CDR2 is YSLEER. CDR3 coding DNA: TGCGCCAGCAGCTCCCGGGACACCGAAAACTATGGCTACACCTTC. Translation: CASSSRDTENYGYTF.

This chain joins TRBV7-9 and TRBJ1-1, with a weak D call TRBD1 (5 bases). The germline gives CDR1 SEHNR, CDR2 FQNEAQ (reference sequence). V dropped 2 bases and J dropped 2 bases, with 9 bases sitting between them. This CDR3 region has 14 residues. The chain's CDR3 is CASSLQGRNTEAFF. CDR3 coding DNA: TGTGCCAGCAGCTTACAGGGCCGTAACACTGAAGCTTTCTTT.

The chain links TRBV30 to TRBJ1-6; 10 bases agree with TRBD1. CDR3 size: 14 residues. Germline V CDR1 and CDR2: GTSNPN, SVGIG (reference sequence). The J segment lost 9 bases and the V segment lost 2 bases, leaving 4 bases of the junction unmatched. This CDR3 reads CAWSPGQGSSPLHF. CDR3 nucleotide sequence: TGTGCCTGGAGTCCGGGACAGGGGAGTTCACCCCTCCACTTT. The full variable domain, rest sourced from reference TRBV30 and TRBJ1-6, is SQTIHQWPATLVQPVGSPLSLECTVEGTSNPNLYWYRQAAGRGLQLLFYSVGIGQISSEVPQNLSASRPQDRQFILSSKKLLLSDSGFYLCAWSPGQGSSPLHFGNGTRLTVT.